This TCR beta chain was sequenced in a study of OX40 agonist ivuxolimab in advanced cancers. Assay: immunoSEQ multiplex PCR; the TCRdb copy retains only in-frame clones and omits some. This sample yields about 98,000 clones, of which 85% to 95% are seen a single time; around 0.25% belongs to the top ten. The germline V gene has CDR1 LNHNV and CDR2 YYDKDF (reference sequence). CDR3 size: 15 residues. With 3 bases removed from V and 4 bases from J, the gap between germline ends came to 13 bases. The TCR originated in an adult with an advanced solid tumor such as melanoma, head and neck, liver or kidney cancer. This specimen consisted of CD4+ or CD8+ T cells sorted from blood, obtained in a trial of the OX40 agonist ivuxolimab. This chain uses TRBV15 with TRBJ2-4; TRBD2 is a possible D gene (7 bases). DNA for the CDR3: TGTGCCACCAGCAGGCCGGGGGGCGGAAAAAACATTCAGTACTTC. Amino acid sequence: CATSRPGGGKNIQYF.